This TCR beta chain was documented in a study of cytotoxic CD8 clonotypes in ibrutinib-treated CLL. At the level of the study: Among responders, 24 were partial and 2 complete; after median roughly 70 months, approximately 15 stayed remitted and some twelve progressed. Study-wide findings and caveats: Investigators sampled sustained-remission and progressing patients at differing times.

The table came from immunoSEQ multiplex PCR; TCRdb's copy has only in-frame clones and leaves some out. The sample carries about 200,000 clones, 79% recorded once. This CDR3 has 15 residues. CDR1 MDHEN and CDR2 SYDVKM come from the germline V gene. The junction had 11 bases not matched to a gene; V was cut back by 6 bases and J by 3 bases. A word on this clone: Its antigen is undetermined.

Here the sequenced sample was PBMCs, taken after 12 months of ibrutinib treatment. The J gene is TRBJ2-7, the V gene TRBV28, with 7 nucleotides matching TRBD1. This TCR came from a human donor with chronic lymphocytic leukemia. The CDR3 protein is CASRGADRVLYEQYF. CDR3 in DNA: TGTGCCAGCAGGGGGGCAGACAGGGTTCTCTACGAGCAGTACTTC.